The 23 T cell receptor beta chains below all came from one sample that was sequenced in a study of T cells in localized non-small cell lung cancer. Measured with immunoSEQ multiplex PCR; TCRdb has only the in-frame clones, and not every one. Among around 70,000 clones, around 84% were seen once, and the ten largest hold 1% to 1.5%. The specimen was peripheral blood, collected before any cancer treatment. The receptors were gathered from a female donor older than 55 with stage I lung adenocarcinoma.

The chain recombines TRBV28 with TRBJ1-2; D is possibly TRBD1 (6 bases). Germline values: CDR1 MDHEN, CDR2 SYDVKM. The CDR3 runs to 14 residues. V gave up 6 bases and J gave up 7 bases, with 18 bases separating them. The CDR3 here is CASSTSGGERGYTF. CDR3 in DNA: TGTGCCAGCAGCACTTCGGGGGGCGAGCGTGGCTACACCTTC.

This clone has a handful of counts. Other DNA sequences in this sample translate to the same CDR3. The chain employs TRBV5-4 and TRBJ2-1; TRBD1 agrees at 11 bases. The trim removed 3 bases at V and 4 bases at J, leaving 3 bases unmatched. The CDR3 totals 15 residues. The germline V gene encodes CDR1 SGHNT and CDR2 YYREEE (reference sequence). CDR3 bases: TGTGCCAGCAGCTCCGGGACAGGGGGATACAATGAGCAGTTCTTC. It yields the protein CASSSGTGGYNEQFF. Variable domain in full (rest from reference TRBV5-4 and TRBJ2-1): ETGVTQSPTHLIKTRGQQVTLRCSSQSGHNTVSWYQQALGQGPQFIFQYYREEENGRGNFPPRFSGLQFPNYSSELNVNALELDDSALYLCASSSGTGGYNEQFFGPGTRLTVL.

This sequence joins TRBV6-5 and TRBJ2-7; the D is unclear. The CDR3 consists of 16 residues. Germline CDR1 reads MNHEY; CDR2 reads SVGAGI. The germline V and J ends were trimmed by 0 bases and 2 bases, with 14 bases remaining between them. The CDR3 loop is CASSYSRSGSPYEQYF. CDR3 in DNA: TGTGCCAGCAGTTACTCGAGGTCAGGTTCCCCCTACGAGCAGTACTTC.

The genes are TRBV5-1 and TRBJ2-2; tentatively, D is TRBD1 (6 bases). The CDR3 has 14 residues. V gave up 4 bases and J gave up 4 bases, with 11 bases separating them. Germline V CDR1 and CDR2: SGHRS, YFSETQ. The CDR3 loop reads CASSAQGSTGELFF. Here the CDR3 DNA reads TGCGCCAGCAGCGCACAGGGTAGCACCGGGGAGCTGTTTTTT.

J is TRBJ2-7 and V is TRBV5-1, with a weak D call TRBD1 (6 bases). This CDR3 has 12 residues. Deletions cut 4 bases from V and 7 bases from J, with 12 bases between. Germline CDR1 is SGHRS and CDR2 is YFSETQ. In nucleotides, the CDR3 is TGCGCCAGCAGCCATGGACAGACGGAGCAGTACTTC. This translates into CASSHGQTEQYF.

The chain employs TRBV19 and TRBJ2-2; D not resolved. V was trimmed by 1 base and J by 5 bases, leaving 8 bases between them. The CDR3 totals 14 residues. The germline CDR1 and CDR2 sequences are LNHDA and SQIVND (reference sequence). The CDR3 sequence is CASSIAGFTGELFF. CDR3 coding DNA: TGTGCCAGTAGTATAGCGGGTTTTACCGGGGAGCTGTTTTTT.

V usage is TRBV5-4 and J usage is TRBJ2-7; possibly TRBD1 for D (6 bases). The ends were cut back, 3 bases at V and 0 bases at J, with 19 bases in the middle. The CDR3 covers 17 residues. Germline-derived CDR1 and CDR2 are SGHNT and YYREEE (reference sequence). The CDR3 here is CASSSGETGISSYEQYF. DNA of the CDR3: TGTGCCAGCAGCTCCGGCGAGACAGGAATAAGCTCCTACGAGCAGTACTTC.

J is TRBJ2-3 and V is TRBV2; 7 positions match TRBD1. V lost 0 bases and J lost 6; bases outside the gene matches: 3. Germline CDR1 is SNHLY and CDR2 is FYNNEI. The CDR3 has 14 residues. Here the CDR3 DNA reads TGTGCCAGCAGTGAAGCGCTCAGGGGGGATACGCAGTATTTT. It is translated as CASSEALRGDTQYF.

This clone has just a few counts. The chain has TRBV18 and TRBJ1-2; tentatively, D is TRBD1 (5 bases). In germline, CDR1 is KGHSH, CDR2 LQKENI. This CDR3 region has 13 residues. The V and J ends lost 4 bases and 3 bases respectively, with 9 bases between them. In DNA, the CDR3 is TGTGCCAGCTCACAGGGGAACGACTATGGCTACACCTTC. Protein: CASSQGNDYGYTF. The full variable domain, with the rest looked up from reference TRBV18 and TRBJ1-2, is NAGVMQNPRHLVRRRGQEARLRCSPMKGHSHVYWYRQLPEEGLKFMVYLQKENIIDESGMPKERFSAEFPKEGPSILRIQQVVRGDSAAYFCASSQGNDYGYTFGSGTRLTVV.

This rearrangement joins TRBV5-1 to TRBJ2-7; maybe TRBD1 (5 bases). This CDR3 comprises 15 residues. V gave up 4 bases and J gave up 3 bases, with 17 bases separating them. Germline V gene data show CDR1 as SGHRS and CDR2 as YFSETQ. The DNA of the CDR3 is TGCGCCAGCAGCCTTAATAGAGACAGCAGCTACGAGCAGTACTTC. This encodes CASSLNRDSSYEQYF.

This clone was seen a handful of times. The chain joins TRBV7-2 to TRBJ2-3; 13 bases are shared with TRBD2. Germline V gives CDR1 SGHTA, CDR2 FQGNSA. The ends lost 4 bases at V and 6 bases at J; junction bases unmatched: 7. The CDR3 spans 16 residues. CDR3 residues: CASSSGLAGDMDTQYF. CDR3 DNA sequence: TGTGCCAGCAGCTCCGGACTAGCGGGAGATATGGATACGCAGTATTTT.

The chain is built from TRBV27 and TRBJ1-1, with D perhaps TRBD1 (5 bases). Trimming removed 7 bases at V and 1 base at J, with 16 bases between. Germline lookup yields CDR1 MNHEY and CDR2 SMNVEV (reference sequence). CDR3 length: 15 residues. DNA of the CDR3: TGTGCCAGCACCTCCGCCGGGGGGTGGAACACTGAAGCTTTCTTT. It translates to CASTSAGGWNTEAFF.

This chain links TRBV11-2 with TRBJ2-7, with D perhaps matching TRBD1 (5 bases). CDR3 length: 15 residues. Deletions cut 0 bases from V and 7 bases from J, with 16 bases between. Germline CDR1 is SGHAT and CDR2 is FQNNGV. CDR3 sequence reads: CASSLEGARPGEQYF. In DNA form, the CDR3 reads TGTGCCAGCAGCTTAGAAGGGGCTAGACCTGGGGAGCAGTACTTC. Together with reference TRBV11-2 and TRBJ2-7, the CDR3 gives the full variable domain: EAGVAQSPRYKIIEKRQSVAFWCNPISGHATLYWYQQILGQGPKLLIQFQNNGVVDDSQLPKDRFSAERLKGVDSTLKIQPAKLEDSAVYLCASSLEGARPGEQYFGPGTRLTVT.

V is TRBV5-6 and J is TRBJ2-7, with D possibly matching TRBD1 (6 bases). This CDR3 region has 15 residues. V shed 2 bases and J shed 5 bases, with 17 bases lying between them. Germline CDR1 reads SGHDT; CDR2 reads YYEEEE. This CDR3 reads CASSFQGMGLNEQYF. The DNA of the CDR3 is TGTGCCAGCAGCTTTCAGGGGATGGGGTTAAACGAGCAGTACTTC.

The chain couples TRBV4-1 to TRBJ1-2, with 11 bases matching TRBD1. Germline-derived CDR1 and CDR2 are MGHRA and YSYEKL. With V trimmed by 3 bases and J by 5 bases, 8 bases remained unmatched. The CDR3 runs 16 residues. CDR3 sequence reads: CASSQNLRDRGYGYTF. CDR3 in DNA: TGCGCCAGCAGCCAGAACCTCCGGGACAGGGGGTATGGCTACACCTTC.

The J gene is TRBJ2-7, the V gene TRBV6-4; D is unclear. V lost 4 bases to trimming and J lost 6 bases, with 16 bases between them. Germline V lookup: CDR1 MRHNA, CDR2 SNTAGT. The CDR3 is 14 amino acids. The DNA for the CDR3 is TGTGCCAGCAGTGCAATCGCCGATATGAGCGAGCAGTACTTC. Protein sequence: CASSAIADMSEQYF.

This clone was observed once. The V and J genes are TRBV7-2 and TRBJ2-5; D might be TRBD2 (5 bases). CDR3 length equals 14 residues. The V and J ends lost 1 base and 3 bases respectively, with 9 bases between them. Germline V gene lookup returns CDR1 SGHTA and CDR2 FQGNSA. CDR3 sequence reads: CASSLVAGEETQYF. The DNA of the CDR3 is TGTGCCAGCAGCTTAGTGGCCGGGGAAGAGACCCAGTACTTC.

CDR3 sequence (DNA): TGCAGCGTTGTTTTGCGGGGCACAGATACGCAGTATTTT. This translates into CSVVLRGTDTQYF. This chain links TRBV29-1 with TRBJ2-3; the D gene is possibly TRBD2 (5 bases). Trimming removed 4 bases from V and 1 base from J, with 9 bases in between. The germline V gene encodes CDR1 SQVTM and CDR2 ANQGSEA. This CDR3 is 13 amino acids long.

This chain connects TRBV5-1 to TRBJ2-7; D may correspond to TRBD1 or TRBD2 (7 bases each). V shed 0 bases and J shed 4 bases, with 17 bases lying between them. This CDR3 has 16 residues. Germline V gene data show CDR1 as SGHRS and CDR2 as YFSETQ. The CDR3 DNA is TGCGCCAGCAGCTTGGAGGGGGCGGGAGAGGGTTACGAGCAGTACTTC. This sequence encodes CASSLEGAGEGYEQYF.

This CDR3 reads CASSLSGLNYGYTF. The DNA of the CDR3 is TGTGCCAGCAGCTTATCAGGACTAAACTATGGCTACACCTTC. This rearrangement joins TRBV7-3 to TRBJ1-2; no clear D gene. CDR3 length equals 14 residues. CDR1 SGHTA and CDR2 FQGTGA come from the germline V gene. Trimming removed 2 bases at V and 2 bases at J, with 9 bases between.

The V call is TRBV7-9, the J call TRBJ2-7; a weak D match, TRBD1 (5 bases). CDR1 is SEHNR and CDR2 is FQNEAQ in the germline V gene (reference sequence). V was clipped by 8 bases and J by 6 bases, with 20 bases between them. The CDR3 has 14 amino acids. CDR3 in amino acids: CASALDQGWSEQYF. The CDR3 DNA sequence: TGTGCCAGCGCCTTGGACCAGGGTTGGAGCGAGCAGTACTTC. The full variable domain, completed using reference TRBV7-9 and TRBJ2-7, is DTGVSQNPRHKITKRGQNVTFRCDPISEHNRLYWYRQTLGQGPEFLTYFQNEAQLEKSRLLSDRFSAERPKGSFSTLEIQRTEQGDSAMYLCASALDQGWSEQYFGPGTRLTVT.

The gene calls are TRBV4-3 and TRBJ1-2; D not certain. Deletions cut 0 bases from V and 1 base from J, with 9 bases between. There are 15 residues in the CDR3. Germline V gene lookup returns CDR1 LGHNA and CDR2 YSLEER. CDR3 in amino acids: CASSQDLGRNYGYTF. DNA of the CDR3: TGCGCCAGCAGCCAAGATCTAGGCCGTAACTATGGCTACACCTTC.

Of note for this clone: A junction boundary mismatches the germline segment, possibly from a read error. The V call is TRBV10-2, the J call TRBJ1-2; D ambiguous. The CDR3 runs 13 residues. Germline values: CDR1 WSHSY, CDR2 SAAADI. CDR3 in DNA: TGCGCCAGCAGTGAGGATTTATGGGGAGGGTGCGCCTTC. This sequence encodes CASSEDLWGGCAF.